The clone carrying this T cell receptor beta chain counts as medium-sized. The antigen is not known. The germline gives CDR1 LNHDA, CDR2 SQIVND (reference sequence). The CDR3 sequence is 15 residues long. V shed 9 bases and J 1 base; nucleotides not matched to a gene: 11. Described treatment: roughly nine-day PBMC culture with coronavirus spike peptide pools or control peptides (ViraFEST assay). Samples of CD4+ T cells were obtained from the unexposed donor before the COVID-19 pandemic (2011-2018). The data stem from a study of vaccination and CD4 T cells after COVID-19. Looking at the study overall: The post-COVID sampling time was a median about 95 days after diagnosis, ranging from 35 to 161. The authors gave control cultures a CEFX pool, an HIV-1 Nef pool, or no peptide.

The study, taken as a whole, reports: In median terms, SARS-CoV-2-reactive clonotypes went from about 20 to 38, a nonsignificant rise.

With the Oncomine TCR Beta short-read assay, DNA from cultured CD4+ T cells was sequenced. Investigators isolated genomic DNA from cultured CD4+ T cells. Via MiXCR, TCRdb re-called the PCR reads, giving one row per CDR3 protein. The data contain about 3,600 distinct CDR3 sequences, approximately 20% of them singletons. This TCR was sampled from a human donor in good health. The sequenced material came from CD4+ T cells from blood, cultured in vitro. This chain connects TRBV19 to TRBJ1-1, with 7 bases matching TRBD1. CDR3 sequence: CASRDRAGGNTEAFF. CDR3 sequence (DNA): TGTGCCAGCCGCGACAGGGCAGGGGGGAACACTGAAGCTTTCTTT.